A selection of T cell receptor beta chains follows, all from one sample in a study of human T cells and chemical hapten exposure. TCRdb recomputed calls from the RACE reads with MiXCR, one row per CDR3 protein. The data contain around 180,000 distinct CDR3 sequences, under 35% of them seen just once; the ten biggest clones take up about 2.7%. Sequences were derived from whole blood, sampled in connection with sensitization to the hapten diphenylcyclopropenone (DPC). The origin of the receptors is a woman in her twenties or thirties with alopecia areata. Some clones in this sample may be carry-over from other donors' samples. Both conserved end residues are part of each CDR3. Each record gives: CDR3 protein, CDR3 DNA, J gene, D gene, V gene, clone size. D genes are given only for firm matches. Size tells how often a clone was seen (once, few, many) or the class of an expanded clone, and some rows leave it out.

CDR3: CAISEGRLGYGYTF
DNA: TGTGCCATCAGTGAGGGCAGGTTAGGCTATGGCTACACCTTC
J: TRBJ1-2
D: -
V: TRBV10-3
size: -

CDR3: CASSLDRVNGYTF
DNA: TGTGCCAGCAGCTTAGACCGGGTAAATGGCTACACCTTC
J: TRBJ1-2
D: -
V: TRBV7-2
size: -

CDR3: CASSPWDRGGNEQFF
DNA: TGTGCCAGCAGCCCCTGGGACAGGGGGGGCAATGAGCAGTTCTTC
J: TRBJ2-1
D: TRBD1
V: TRBV3-1
size: few

CDR3: CSVPGTEENYGYTF
DNA: TGCAGCGTTCCCGGGACAGAAGAAAACTATGGCTACACCTTC
J: TRBJ1-2
D: TRBD1
V: TRBV29-1
size: -

CDR3: CASSQDLAGRYEQYF
DNA: TGCGCCAGCAGCCAAGATCTAGCGGGAAGGTACGAGCAGTACTTC
J: TRBJ2-7
D: TRBD2
V: TRBV4-3
size: -

CDR3: CASSQLGAGTSNEQFF
DNA: TGCGCCAGCAGCCAATTGGGGGCCGGGACTAGTAATGAGCAGTTCTTC
J: TRBJ2-1
D: TRBD2
V: TRBV4-3
size: -

CDR3: CASRAQGTENTEAFF
DNA: TGTGCCAGCAGGGCACAGGGAACGGAGAACACTGAAGCTTTCTTT
J: TRBJ1-1
D: -
V: TRBV2
size: -

CDR3: CASVTSGSGELFF
DNA: TGTGCCAGCGTGACTAGCGGGAGCGGGGAGCTGTTTTTT
J: TRBJ2-2
D: TRBD2
V: TRBV28
size: few

CDR3: CASSWDLNTEAFF
DNA: TGCGCCAGCAGCTGGGACCTGAACACTGAAGCTTTCTTT
J: TRBJ1-1
D: -
V: TRBV5-1
size: -

CDR3: CSVEDQDAGSYNEQFF
DNA: TGCAGCGTTGAAGATCAGGACGCCGGCTCCTACAATGAGCAGTTCTTC
J: TRBJ2-1
D: -
V: TRBV29-1
size: -

CDR3: CASSWGRGYTF
DNA: TGTGCCAGCAGTTGGGGTAGGGGCTACACCTTC
J: TRBJ1-2
D: -
V: TRBV28
size: -